This TCR beta chain was captured by sequencing in a study of T-cell memory formation after mild COVID-19. 5'RACE with constant-segment primers built TCRalpha and TCRbeta cDNA libraries with UMIs. TCRdb fed the 5' RACE reads into MiXCR, producing one record per CDR3 protein. The sample holds more than 300,000 distinct CDR3 sequences, approximately 15% seen once. To note about this clonotype: Its antigen remains unidentified.

Whole-study findings and limits: Pre-infection memory held some responding clones, suggesting pre-existing cross-reactive T cells responded. Clones shrinking from day 15 to 85 showed even CD4/CD8 mixes; later expanders tilted CD4+.

The source is a man aged 18 to 30 who had mild COVID-19 (a few samples of this study predate the infection). Cell type and time point are not known. Source material: PBMCs or a T cell subset sorted from them (not recorded which).

The CDR3 DNA follows: TGTGCCAGCAGTGGAGGGGATAGCTCCTATAATTCACCCCTCCACTTT. It specifies CASSGGDSSYNSPLHF. This rearrangement joins TRBV2 to TRBJ1-6; D possibly corresponds to TRBD1 (5 bases). V lost 4 bases to trimming and J lost 0 bases, with 10 bases between them. The CDR3 is 16 residues long. Germline V lookup: CDR1 SNHLY, CDR2 FYNNEI.